This paragraph covers one T cell receptor beta chain sequence. This clone turned up a few times. Its antigen remains unidentified. No clone much larger than this one lies a single base away; base qualities are absent. This sample is drawn from a study of blood T cell repertoires in COVID-19 (dated by TCRdb to the early 2020s). With respect to the entire study: Samples from collaborators originated in the United States, Italy and Spain and spanned both the acute and convalescent phases of COVID-19. The prospective study material was composed of cDNA or gDNA derived from T cells, B-cell-depleted T cells, or PBMCs. Deeply sampled blood TCRbeta repertoires from subjects exposed to, actively infected with, or recovered from COVID-19 were included in the dataset. The repertoires were released in a freely available public database meant as a resource for research on the immune response to SARS-CoV-2. The samples were drawn from two sources: the first 160 participants of the ongoing ImmuneRACE study, and 1,200 or so subjects contributed by 6 global collaborators. Nearly every sample came with metadata listing a de-identified subject ID, COVID-19 status, age in years and sex. Where HLA class I and class II types were available, the types were taken from metadata supplied by the sample provider, not from assay-based typing. The study at large found these results: How much clinical and demographic metadata was included differed by source and by participant, and the metadata was provided uncurated.

TCRbeta CDR3 regions were amplified from genomic DNA using the immunoSEQ Assay, a bias-controlled multiplex PCR. The study's own analysis went as follows. The number of nucleated cells in each sample was estimated by amplification of reference gene primers within the assay. Sequence reads were collapsed and filtered to measure the absolute abundance of every unique TCRbeta CDR3 rearrangement. For each sample, productive Simpson clonality was calculated as the square root of Simpson's diversity index across productive rearrangements. TCRdb's version of the immuneACCESS table is confined to in-frame rearrangements and falls short of the full clone set. An unresolved V gene accounts for under half of the shortfall where checked; the remainder is of unknown origin. V and J calls and clone size come straight from that table; D and trimming were deduced from the DNA. Here the sample has 150,000 to 200,000 clones; roughly 86% occur a single time. The ten biggest clones cover 1.6% of the sample.

Measured from the cysteine to the phenylalanine, the CDR3 is 13 residues long. The retained sequence is limited to the CDR3, 39 bases, with the frame set at the first base. The collaborating institutions used their own protocols to collect whole blood in K2EDTA tubes. Collaborator samples were shipped for TCRbeta analysis as frozen whole blood, isolated PBMCs, or DNA extracted from either sample type. The chain is made from TRBV21-1 and TRBJ1-3; TRBD1, the table's D call, lacks a check against the DNA. TRBV21-1 corresponds to a pseudogene. This receptor was identified in a woman aged 50 to 65 with acute or convalescent COVID-19. Sequencing was performed on peripheral blood. The CDR3 reads as follows: CASSPDRGHTIYF. DNA sequence: TGTGCCAGCAGCCCCGACAGGGGACACACCATATATTTT.